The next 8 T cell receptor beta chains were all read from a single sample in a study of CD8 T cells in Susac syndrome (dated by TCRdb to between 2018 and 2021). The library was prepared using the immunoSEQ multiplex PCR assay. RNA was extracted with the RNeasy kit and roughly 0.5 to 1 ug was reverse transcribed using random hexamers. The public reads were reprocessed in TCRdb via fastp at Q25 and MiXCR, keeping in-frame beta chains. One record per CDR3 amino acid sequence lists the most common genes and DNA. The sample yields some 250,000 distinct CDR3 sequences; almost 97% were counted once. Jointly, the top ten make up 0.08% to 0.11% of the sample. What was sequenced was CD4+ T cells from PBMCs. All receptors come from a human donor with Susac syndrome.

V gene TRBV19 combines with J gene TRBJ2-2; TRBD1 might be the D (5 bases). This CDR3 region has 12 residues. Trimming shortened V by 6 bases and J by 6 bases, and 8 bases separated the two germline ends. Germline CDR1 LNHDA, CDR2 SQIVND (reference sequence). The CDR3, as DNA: TGTGCCAGTAGCCGCAGGGCCGGGGAGCTGTTTTTT. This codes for CASSRRAGELFF. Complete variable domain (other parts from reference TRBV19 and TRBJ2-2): DGGITQSPKYLFRKEGQNVTLSCEQNLNHDAMYWYRQDPGQGLRLIYYSQIVNDFQKGDIAEGYSVSREKKESFPLTVTSAQKNPTAFYLCASSRRAGELFFGEGSRLTVL.

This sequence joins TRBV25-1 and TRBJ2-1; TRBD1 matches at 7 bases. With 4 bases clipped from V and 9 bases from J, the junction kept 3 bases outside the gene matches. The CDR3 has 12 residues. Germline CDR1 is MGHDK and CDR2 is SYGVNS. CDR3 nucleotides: TGTGCCAGCAGTGGACAGGGAGTTGAGCAGTTCTTC. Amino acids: CASSGQGVEQFF.

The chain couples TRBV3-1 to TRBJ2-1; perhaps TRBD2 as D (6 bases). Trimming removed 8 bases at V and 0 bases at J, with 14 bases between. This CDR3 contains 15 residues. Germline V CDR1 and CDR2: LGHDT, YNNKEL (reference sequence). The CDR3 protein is CASAVAVSSYNEQFF. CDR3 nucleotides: TGTGCCAGCGCTGTAGCGGTGAGCTCCTACAATGAGCAGTTCTTC.

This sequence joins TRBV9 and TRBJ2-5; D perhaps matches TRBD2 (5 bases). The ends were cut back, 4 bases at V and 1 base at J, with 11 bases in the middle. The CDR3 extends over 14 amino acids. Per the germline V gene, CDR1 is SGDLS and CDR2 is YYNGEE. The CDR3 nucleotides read TGTGCCAGCAGCCTCACCGAGGGCCAAGAGACCCAGTACTTC. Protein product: CASSLTEGQETQYF.

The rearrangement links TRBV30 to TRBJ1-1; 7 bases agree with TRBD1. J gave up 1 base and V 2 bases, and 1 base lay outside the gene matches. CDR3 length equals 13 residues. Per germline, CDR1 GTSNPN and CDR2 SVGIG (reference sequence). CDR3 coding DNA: TGTGCCTGGAGTTCAGGGGGGAACACTGAAGCTTTCTTT. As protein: CAWSSGGNTEAFF. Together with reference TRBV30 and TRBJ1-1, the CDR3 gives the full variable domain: SQTIHQWPATLVQPVGSPLSLECTVEGTSNPNLYWYRQAAGRGLQLLFYSVGIGQISSEVPQNLSASRPQDRQFILSSKKLLLSDSGFYLCAWSSGGNTEAFFGQGTRLTVV.

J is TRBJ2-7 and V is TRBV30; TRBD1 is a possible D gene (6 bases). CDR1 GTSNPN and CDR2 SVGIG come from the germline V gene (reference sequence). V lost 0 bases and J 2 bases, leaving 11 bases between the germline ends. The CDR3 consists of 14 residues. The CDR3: CAWSVASGAYEQYF. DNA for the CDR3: TGTGCCTGGAGTGTTGCCTCAGGGGCCTACGAGCAGTACTTC. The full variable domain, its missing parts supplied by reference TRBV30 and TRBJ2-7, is SQTIHQWPATLVQPVGSPLSLECTVEGTSNPNLYWYRQAAGRGLQLLFYSVGIGQISSEVPQNLSASRPQDRQFILSSKKLLLSDSGFYLCAWSVASGAYEQYFGPGTRLTVT.

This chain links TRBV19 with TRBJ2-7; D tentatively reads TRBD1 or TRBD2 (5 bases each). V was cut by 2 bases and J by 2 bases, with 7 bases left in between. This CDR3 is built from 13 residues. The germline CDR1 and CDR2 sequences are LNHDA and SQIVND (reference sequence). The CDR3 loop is CASSIKGPYEQYF. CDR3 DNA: TGTGCCAGTAGTATAAAGGGACCCTACGAGCAGTACTTC.

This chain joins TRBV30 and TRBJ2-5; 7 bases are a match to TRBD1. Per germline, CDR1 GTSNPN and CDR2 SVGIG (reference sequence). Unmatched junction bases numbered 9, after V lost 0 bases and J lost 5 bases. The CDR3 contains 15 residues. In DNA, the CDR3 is TGTGCCTGGAGTGTATTACAGGGGCTGTTGGAGACCCAGTACTTC. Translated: CAWSVLQGLLETQYF.